This T cell receptor (beta chain) was captured in a study of human T cells and chemical hapten exposure. Time point denoted: patch test 2, 6 weeks after DPC sensitization. Treatment: therapeutic diphenylcyclopropenone sensitization with weekly scalp DPC. It was the library that attached unique molecular identifiers to individual cDNA molecules. TCRdb analysed the RACE reads with MiXCR anew, one entry per CDR3 protein. The data show around 82,000 distinct CDR3 sequences, around 6.7% seen once. The CDR3 sequence is 16 residues long. Germline values: CDR1 SGHAT, CDR2 FQNNGV. With V trimmed by 5 bases and J by 7 bases, 14 bases remained unmatched. Details on this clonotype: Its cognate antigen is unknown.

Regarding the study as a whole: Donors' alopecia may make their immune response differ from healthy people's.

This TCR was recovered from a woman aged 25-40 years with alopecia areata. Some clones in this sample may be carry-over from other donors' samples. The sequencing used whole blood, collected in connection with sensitization to the hapten diphenylcyclopropenone (DPC). The rearrangement links TRBV11-2 to TRBJ1-5; 7 bases line up with TRBD1. The chain's CDR3 is CASSERTGARVQPQHF. CDR3 coding DNA: TGTGCCAGCAGCGAAAGGACAGGAGCAAGGGTCCAGCCCCAGCATTTT.